This is a list of T cell receptor beta chains from one sample in a study of metastatic and nonmetastatic thyroid tumors. With MiXCR, TCRdb reprocessed the PCR reads. The table records 25,000 to 30,000 clones, 20% to 25% of them present only once. The sequencing input was blood. The receptors shown here come from a female donor with papillary thyroid cancer or a benign thyroid nodule (not recorded which). Some clones in this sample may be carry-over from other donors' samples. Each CDR3 is given with its conserved first and last residue. The D gene is left open where the match is weak. Rows give clone size only sometimes, using once, few, many, or a class for an expanded clone.

j_gene,len,abundance,d_gene,v_gene,CDR3nt,CDR3aa
TRBJ2-3,17,many,NA,TRBV20-1,TGCAGTGCCACTTCTGCTAGTACTGGCGGTCCGACAGATACGCAGTATTTT,CSATSASTGGPTDTQYF
TRBJ2-6,18,NA,NA,TRBV6-1,TGTGCCAGCAGTCCCAGGGTGGTGTTTGGGCTAGGGGCCAACGTCCTGACTTTC,CASSPRVVFGLGANVLTF
TRBJ1-1,17,NA,NA,TRBV4-1,TGCACCAGCAGCCAAGCTGGAGGTTTTGTGTGGGACACTGAAGCTTTCTTT,CTSSQAGGFVWDTEAFF
TRBJ2-5,14,NA,NA,TRBV7-6,TGTGCCAGCAGCATCTATGGTGACCGGGAGACCCAGTACTTC,CASSIYGDRETQYF
TRBJ2-5,17,many,TRBD1,TRBV25-1,TGTGCCAGCAGTGAATCCCGGGGACAGAAGGTTGAAGAGACCCAGTACTTC,CASSESRGQKVEETQYF
TRBJ2-1,12,few,NA,TRBV10-2,TGCGCCAGCAGTGATGGACCGCTGGTTGAGTTCTTC,CASSDGPLVEFF
TRBJ1-1,14,NA,NA,TRBV7-8,TGTGCCAGCTCACCAGGCTGGGAGGGGACTGAAGCTTTCTTT,CASSPGWEGTEAFF
TRBJ2-1,16,NA,TRBD2,TRBV30,TGTGCCTGGAGTACACTAGCGGGATCTGTTTACAATGAGCAGTTCTTC,CAWSTLAGSVYNEQFF
TRBJ2-1,14,many,TRBD2,TRBV20-1,TGCAGTGCTCTCGGGACTAGCGGAGGCAATGAGCAGTTCTTC,CSALGTSGGNEQFF
TRBJ2-5,13,many,NA,TRBV5-1,TGCGCCAGCAGCTGGGGGGTCGGGGAGACCCAGTACTTC,CASSWGVGETQYF
TRBJ2-1,15,NA,NA,TRBV5-1,TGCGCCAGCAGTTTTCCAGTAGGAGAGTACAATGAGCAGTTCTTC,CASSFPVGEYNEQFF
TRBJ2-5,14,many,NA,TRBV3-1,TGTGCCAGCAGCTTCCGGAGGGGGTCGGAGACCCAGTACTTC,CASSFRRGSETQYF
TRBJ2-7,14,many,NA,TRBV19,TGTGCCAGTAGTAACACAGACAGGCTCTACGAGCAGTACTTC,CASSNTDRLYEQYF
TRBJ2-7,16,NA,TRBD2,TRBV5-6,TGTGCCAGCAGCTCCCGGGGGACTAGCGGAATGTACGAGCAGTACTTC,CASSSRGTSGMYEQYF
TRBJ2-5,16,few,TRBD2,TRBV20-1,TGCAGTGCTGAGACGGGACTAGCGAGACTCCAAGAGACCCAGTACTTC,CSAETGLARLQETQYF
TRBJ2-2,15,NA,NA,TRBV12-3/TRBV12-4,TGTGCCAGCAGTTTCGTCCCCCGCGGTGGGTGGGAGCTGTTTTTT,CASSFVPRGGWELFF
TRBJ2-3,18,NA,TRBD2,TRBV19,TGTGCCAGTAGTCCCGAACGTTTAGCGGGCCTTAGCACAGATACGCAGTATTTT,CASSPERLAGLSTDTQYF
TRBJ2-7,13,NA,NA,TRBV5-1,TGCGCCAGCATCCCCGAGGGGCCCTACGAGCAGTACTTC,CASIPEGPYEQYF
TRBJ2-7,15,many,TRBD2,TRBV20-1,TGCAGTGCTAGAGTGTGGCGGGAGGGTTTGTACGAGCAGTACTTC,CSARVWREGLYEQYF
TRBJ1-2,13,many,TRBD1,TRBV20-1,TGCAGTGCTCGCCCGACAGGGAGGTATGGCTACACCTTC,CSARPTGRYGYTF
TRBJ2-1,15,few,NA,TRBV12-3/TRBV12-4,TGTGCCAGCAAGAGCCGGAGCGCGAGTGGAAATGAGCAGTTCTTC,CASKSRSASGNEQFF
TRBJ2-2,14,many,NA,TRBV19,TGTGCCAGTAGGGGGTTGTTCGCGGACAGGGAGCTGTTTTTT,CASRGLFADRELFF
TRBJ1-1,13,NA,NA,TRBV20-1,TGCAGTGCATTTAACCCCCTGAACACTGAAGCTTTCTTT,CSAFNPLNTEAFF
TRBJ2-1,15,NA,NA,TRBV2,TGTGCCAGCAGTGGTCGTTTGGGAGTGTACAATGAGCAGTTCTTC,CASSGRLGVYNEQFF
TRBJ2-7,12,medium-sized,NA,TRBV7-8,TGTGCCAGCAGCGGGCAACACGACGAGCAGTACTTC,CASSGQHDEQYF
TRBJ1-2,16,many,NA,TRBV6-2/TRBV6-3,TGTGCCAGCAGCCCCCCCCCGGACGCGTGGTGGGGGGGCTACACCTTC,CASSPPPDAWWGGYTF
TRBJ2-3,15,NA,NA,TRBV2,TGTGCCAGTAGCCTCTTGGGTGCCGACACAGATACGCAGTATTTT,CASSLLGADTDTQYF
TRBJ2-7,14,NA,NA,TRBV28,TGTGCCAACAGTTTTGGCAGGGCTGTGGGGGAGCACTACTTC,CANSFGRAVGEHYF
TRBJ2-2,14,NA,NA,TRBV24-1,TGTGCCACTAGTTTTCTAGCTGGCGGCTGGGAGCTGTTTTTT,CATSFLAGGWELFF
TRBJ1-2,13,NA,NA,TRBV19,TGCGCCAGTAGTATTGACGGACACGGGGGCTACACCTTC,CASSIDGHGGYTF
TRBJ1-5,14,NA,TRBD1,TRBV28,TGTGCCAGCAGTTTCCCAGGGGGCGGTCAGCCCCAGCATTTT,CASSFPGGGQPQHF
TRBJ1-2,17,once,NA,TRBV14,TGTGCCAGCAGCCAGTCTCGACAGGTGGGGAAACCCTATGGCTACACCTTC,CASSQSRQVGKPYGYTF
TRBJ2-7,14,medium-sized,TRBD1,TRBV7-3,TGTGCCAGCAGCTACCGGGACAGGGTATCCGAGCAGTACTTC,CASSYRDRVSEQYF
TRBJ2-2,15,many,TRBD1,TRBV7-2,TGTGCCAGCAGCTTGACAGGGGATGACACCGGGGAGCTGTTTTTT,CASSLTGDDTGELFF
TRBJ1-5,15,many,NA,TRBV12-3/TRBV12-4,TGTGCCAGCAGCCCCCCAGGGCAGTCGAATCAGCCCCAGCATTTT,CASSPPGQSNQPQHF
TRBJ2-1,17,NA,TRBD1,TRBV7-8,TGTGCCAGCAGCTTGGGTTTTATTGGACAGGGCAACAATGAGCAGTTCTTC,CASSLGFIGQGNNEQFF
TRBJ2-1,15,NA,NA,TRBV6-1,TGTGCCAGCAGTGAAGCCGGCCGGAGGGCCAATGAGCAGTTCTTC,CASSEAGRRANEQFF
TRBJ1-1,14,few,NA,TRBV19,TGTGCCACTTCAATCGGACAGTTGAACACTGAAGCTTTCTTT,CATSIGQLNTEAFF
TRBJ1-5,18,many,NA,TRBV15,TGTGCCACCAGCAGAGATCTGTCGCACGGGCAGGGCAATCAGCCCCAGCATTTT,CATSRDLSHGQGNQPQHF
TRBJ1-1,14,few,NA,TRBV6-1,TGTGCCAGCATGACACAACCGCAGAACACTGAAGCTTTCTTT,CASMTQPQNTEAFF
TRBJ1-2,16,NA,NA,TRBV6-5,TGTGCCGGCAGTTTGTCGCAGGGACGCGTTAACTATGGCTACACATTC,CAGSLSQGRVNYGYTF
TRBJ2-5,15,many,NA,TRBV5-1,TGCGCCAGCAGCTTTCGTAGCGGAAACCAAGAGACCCAGTACTTC,CASSFRSGNQETQYF
TRBJ1-6,14,NA,TRBD1,TRBV6-1,TGTGCCAGCAGAGGGACAGATCATAGTTCACCCCTCCACTTT,CASRGTDHSSPLHF
TRBJ2-7,15,medium-sized,NA,TRBV7-6,TGTGCCAGCGTTGGTGGTACGGGGGATTCCTACGAGCAGTACTTC,CASVGGTGDSYEQYF
TRBJ2-2,17,NA,NA,TRBV11-2,TGTGCCAGCAGCCCCCGGGGTGGGGACATTCATCCGGGGGAGCTGTTTTTT,CASSPRGGDIHPGELFF
TRBJ2-2,14,once,NA,TRBV7-2,TGTGCCAGCAACTTAGGGTCCGGCACCGGGGAGCTGTTTTTT,CASNLGSGTGELFF
TRBJ2-7,15,medium-sized,NA,TRBV10-1,TGCGCCAGCAGTGAGGACAGATCTGGACTCTACGAGCAGTACTTC,CASSEDRSGLYEQYF
TRBJ1-3,14,many,NA,TRBV20-1,TGCAGTGCTATCGGACAGACCGCTGGAAACACCATATATTTT,CSAIGQTAGNTIYF
TRBJ2-3,15,few,TRBD2,TRBV12-3/TRBV12-4,TGTGCCAGCAGTCCCTTAGCGGGCTCCACAGATACGCAGTATTTT,CASSPLAGSTDTQYF
TRBJ2-1,15,NA,TRBD2,TRBV11-2,TGTGCCAGCAGCTTAAGGACTAGCCTCCTGTATGAGCAGTTCTTC,CASSLRTSLLYEQFF
TRBJ1-2,13,NA,TRBD1,TRBV11-2,TGTGCCAGCGGACAACAGGGGGGTAATGGCTACACCTTC,CASGQQGGNGYTF
TRBJ2-1,15,many,NA,TRBV9,TGTGCCAGCAGCGTAGACCCCATCACACACAATGAGCAGTTCTTC,CASSVDPITHNEQFF
TRBJ1-2,14,NA,TRBD1,TRBV6-5,TGTGCCAGCAGTTCAACCGGACAGGCCTATGGCTACACCTTC,CASSSTGQAYGYTF
TRBJ2-3,14,many,NA,TRBV20-1,TGCAGTGCTAGACGCCCGACTAGCACAGATACGCAGTATTTT,CSARRPTSTDTQYF